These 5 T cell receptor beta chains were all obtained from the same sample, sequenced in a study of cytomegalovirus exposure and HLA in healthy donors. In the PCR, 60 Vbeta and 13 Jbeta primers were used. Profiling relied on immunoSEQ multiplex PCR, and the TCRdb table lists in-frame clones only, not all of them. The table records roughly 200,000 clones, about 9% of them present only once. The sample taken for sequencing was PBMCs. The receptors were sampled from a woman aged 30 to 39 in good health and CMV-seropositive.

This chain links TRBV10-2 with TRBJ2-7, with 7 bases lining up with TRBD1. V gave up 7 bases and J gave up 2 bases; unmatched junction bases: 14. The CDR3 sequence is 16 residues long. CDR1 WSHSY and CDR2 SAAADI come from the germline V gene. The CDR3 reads CASTSRGTGATYEQYF. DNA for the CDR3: TGCGCCAGCACCTCTAGGGGTACAGGGGCCACCTACGAGCAGTACTTC.

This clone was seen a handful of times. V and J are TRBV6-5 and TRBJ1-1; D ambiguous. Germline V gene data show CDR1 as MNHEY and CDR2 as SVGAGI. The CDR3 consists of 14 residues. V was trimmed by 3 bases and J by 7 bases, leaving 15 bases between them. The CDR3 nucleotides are TGTGCCAGCAGTTATAGAAGACTCTCTGGTGAAGCTTTCTTT. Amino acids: CASSYRRLSGEAFF.

CDR3 DNA: TGTGCCAGCAGTTCTCCACTACTGTATGGCTACACCTTC. It yields the protein CASSSPLLYGYTF. The chain carries TRBV25-1 and TRBJ1-2; D is ambiguous. The CDR3 is 13 residues long. The V and J ends lost 5 bases and 5 bases respectively, with 12 bases between them. CDR1 MGHDK and CDR2 SYGVNS come from the germline V gene.

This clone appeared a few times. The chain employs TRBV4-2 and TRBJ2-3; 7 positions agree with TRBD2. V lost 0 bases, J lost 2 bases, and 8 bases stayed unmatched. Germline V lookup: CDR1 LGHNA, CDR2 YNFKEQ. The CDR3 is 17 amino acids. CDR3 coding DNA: TGTGCCAGCAGCCAAGATCGCCTAGCGGAATTCACAGATACGCAGTATTTT. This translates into CASSQDRLAEFTDTQYF.

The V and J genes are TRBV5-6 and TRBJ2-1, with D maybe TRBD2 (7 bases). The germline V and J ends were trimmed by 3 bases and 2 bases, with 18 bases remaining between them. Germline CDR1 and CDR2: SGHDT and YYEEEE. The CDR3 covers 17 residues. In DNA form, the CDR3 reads TGTGCCAGCAGCTCACTGGGGGCGGGAGCGACCTACAATGAGCAGTTCTTC. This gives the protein CASSSLGAGATYNEQFF.